Following are 15 T cell receptor beta chains from one sample sequenced in a study of shared clonotypes between healthy human individuals. TCRdb keeps only in-frame clones here, not all; method: immunoSEQ multiplex PCR. In the table there are roughly 2.5 million clones, approximately 94% of which are singletons. Sample: naive CD4+ T cells sorted from blood. This sample's subset: CD45RA+ positively selected. The source is a man aged 18 to 30 in good health.

The chain joins TRBV19 to TRBJ2-1; 15 bases align to TRBD2. Germline trimming cut 9 bases from V and 12 bases from J; bases unmatched to any gene: 9. This CDR3 spans 14 amino acids. The germline V gene encodes CDR1 LNHDA and CDR2 SQIVND (reference sequence). In nucleotides, the CDR3 is TGTGCCAGCATTGGACTAGCGGGGGGGCCTCGGCAGTTCTTC. Translated: CASIGLAGGPRQFF.

The chain links TRBV6-6 to TRBJ1-6, with a tentative D call TRBD1 (5 bases). CDR3 length: 15 residues. Per germline, CDR1 MNHNY and CDR2 SVGAGI (reference sequence). With 0 bases removed from V and 10 bases from J, the gap between germline ends came to 13 bases. CDR3 sequence (DNA): TGTGCCAGCAGTTACTCTGGGACGGACGCCTCACCCCTCCACTTT. This codes for CASSYSGTDASPLHF.

Comment on this clone: This sample includes further DNA sequences coding for the same CDR3. The rearrangement uses TRBV7-9 and TRBJ1-4; 7 bases are a match to TRBD1. The germline V gene has CDR1 SEHNR and CDR2 FQNEAQ (reference sequence). With 5 bases clipped from V and 5 bases from J, the junction kept 5 bases outside the gene matches. The CDR3 covers 14 residues. CDR3 coding DNA: TGTGCCAGCAGCCCGGGACAGCCGAATGAAAAACTGTTTTTT. Residues: CASSPGQPNEKLFF. Full variable domain (missing parts from reference TRBV7-9 and TRBJ1-4): DTGVSQNPRHKITKRGQNVTFRCDPISEHNRLYWYRQTLGQGPEFLTYFQNEAQLEKSRLLSDRFSAERPKGSFSTLEIQRTEQGDSAMYLCASSPGQPNEKLFFGSGTQLSVL.

The chain couples TRBV2 to TRBJ2-7, with D possibly called TRBD1 or TRBD2 (5 bases each). CDR3 length: 14 residues. Germline-derived CDR1 and CDR2 are SNHLY and FYNNEI. V shed 7 bases and J shed 7 bases, with 20 bases lying between them. CDR3 sequence (DNA): TGTGCCAGCACCCCGGCTACGGGGCTTATGGAGCAGTACTTC. Protein: CASTPATGLMEQYF.

There are a few counts of this clone. The chain combines TRBV28 with TRBJ1-5; possibly TRBD1 for D (6 bases). Germline V gene sequence: CDR1 MDHEN, CDR2 SYDVKM. Trimming stripped 2 bases from V and 4 bases from J, with 12 bases between. This CDR3 has 15 residues. This CDR3 is CASSLVTGTNQPQHF. The CDR3 bases are TGTGCCAGCAGTTTAGTGACAGGCACAAATCAGCCCCAGCATTTT.

The chain employs TRBV5-4 and TRBJ2-3; 12 bases agree with TRBD2. The CDR3 runs to 16 residues. The V gene's germline CDR1 is SGHNT and CDR2 YYREEE (reference sequence). J gave up 4 bases and V 3 bases, and 6 bases lay outside the gene matches. CDR3 amino acids: CASSSGTSGRPDTQYF. CDR3 DNA sequence: TGTGCCAGCAGCTCCGGAACTAGCGGGAGGCCAGATACGCAGTATTTT.

A few counts support this clone. The chain employs TRBV19 and TRBJ1-6, with D perhaps matching TRBD1 (5 bases). Germline V CDR1 and CDR2: LNHDA, SQIVND (reference sequence). V lost 3 bases and J lost 6, with 9 bases in between. The CDR3 is made up of 14 amino acids. The CDR3 spells CASSMMGGNSPLHF. The CDR3, as DNA: TGTGCCAGTAGTATGATGGGGGGTAATTCACCCCTCCACTTT.

This clone was observed once. The rearrangement links TRBV6-1 to TRBJ2-1; possible D gene TRBD2, 6 bases. CDR3 length: 13 amino acids. The V and J ends lost 11 bases and 0 bases respectively, with 11 bases between them. Germline V gives CDR1 MNHNS, CDR2 SASEGT. The CDR3 reads CASRDFSYNEQFF. The CDR3 DNA reads as TGTGCCTCGAGGGACTTCTCCTACAATGAGCAGTTCTTC.

This rearrangement joins TRBV18 to TRBJ1-1, with D hard to call. The CDR3 length is 13 residues. Per the germline V gene, CDR1 is KGHSH and CDR2 is LQKENI. With 6 bases removed from V and 5 bases from J, the gap between germline ends came to 13 bases. CDR3 DNA sequence: TGTGCCAGCTCGCCGACCCTCAGGACTGAAGCTTTCTTT. Amino acid sequence: CASSPTLRTEAFF.

The J gene is TRBJ2-7, the V gene TRBV10-3, with D perhaps matching TRBD1 (5 bases). Trimming cost V 9 bases and J 2 bases, with 11 bases left between them. The length of the CDR3 is 12 residues. The V gene's germline CDR1 is ENHRY and CDR2 SYGVKD. CDR3 residues: CAISTDPYEQYF. Written as DNA, the CDR3 is TGTGCCATTTCGACAGACCCCTACGAGCAGTACTTC.

The CDR3 is CASTRETNTEAFF. The CDR3 DNA reads as TGTGCCAGTACCAGAGAGACGAACACTGAAGCTTTCTTT. The gene calls are TRBV19 and TRBJ1-1; no definite D call. The germline V gene has CDR1 LNHDA and CDR2 SQIVND (reference sequence). The V end lost 7 bases, the J end lost 1 base, and 10 bases lay between the germline ends. This CDR3 region has 13 residues.

The rearrangement uses TRBV5-1 and TRBJ1-3; tentative D call: TRBD1 (6 bases). The CDR3 consists of 15 residues. V lost 4 bases to trimming and J lost 4 bases, with 15 bases between them. Per germline, CDR1 SGHRS and CDR2 YFSETQ. The CDR3 protein is CASSQDGTLGNTIYF. The CDR3, as DNA: TGCGCCAGCAGCCAGGACGGGACACTCGGAAACACCATATATTTT.

This clone has only one observation. The chain carries TRBV27 and TRBJ2-5; the D call may be TRBD1 or TRBD2 (5 bases each). CDR1 MNHEY and CDR2 SMNVEV come from the germline V gene (reference sequence). The CDR3 spans 15 residues. V was pared by 4 bases and J by 4 bases, with 16 bases between. The CDR3: CASSYGKGFGETQYF. DNA of the CDR3: TGTGCCAGCAGTTACGGGAAGGGGTTCGGAGAGACCCAGTACTTC.

J is TRBJ1-1 and V is TRBV5-4; TRBD1 agrees at 10 bases. Germline CDR1 is SGHNT and CDR2 is YYREEE (reference sequence). This CDR3 is 14 amino acids long. V shed 4 bases, J shed 11 bases, and the junction held 11 bases outside the gene matches. CDR3 bases: TGTGCCAGCAGCCCCCGGGACAGGGGAGAGAAGGCTTTCTTT. Translated: CASSPRDRGEKAFF. The variable domain in full, completed from reference TRBV5-4 and TRBJ1-1, reads ETGVTQSPTHLIKTRGQQVTLRCSSQSGHNTVSWYQQALGQGPQFIFQYYREEENGRGNFPPRFSGLQFPNYSSELNVNALELDDSALYLCASSPRDRGEKAFFGQGTRLTVV.

The chain joins TRBV7-5 to TRBJ2-2; the DNA was not compared with TRBD1, the D call given in the table. TRBV7-5 is given as a pseudogene. This CDR3 has 18 amino acids. As DNA, the CDR3 is TGTGCCAGAAGGTCGGACAGGGTATATCCCTCGAACACCGGGGAGCTGTTTTTT. Translated, it gives CARRSDRVYPSNTGELFF.